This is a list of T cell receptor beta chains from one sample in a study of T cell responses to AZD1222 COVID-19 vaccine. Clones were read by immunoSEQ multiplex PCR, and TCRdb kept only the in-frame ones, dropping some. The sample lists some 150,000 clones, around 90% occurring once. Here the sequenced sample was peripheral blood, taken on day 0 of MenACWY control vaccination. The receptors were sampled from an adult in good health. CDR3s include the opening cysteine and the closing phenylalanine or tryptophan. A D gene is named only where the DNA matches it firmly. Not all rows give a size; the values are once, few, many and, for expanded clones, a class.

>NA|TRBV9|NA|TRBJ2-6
CASSPQSSGANVLTF
TGTGCCAGCAGCCCACAGAGCTCTGGGGCCAACGTCCTGACTTTC
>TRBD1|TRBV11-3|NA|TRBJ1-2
CASSPGQGSYTF
TGTGCCAGCAGCCCGGGACAGGGTTCCTACACCTTC
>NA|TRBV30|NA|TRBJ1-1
CAWSARGARGAFF
TGTGCCTGGAGTGCACGCGGGGCGCGTGGAGCTTTCTTT
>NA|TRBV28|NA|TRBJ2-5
CASHRQLTHQETQYF
TGTGCCAGCCATCGACAACTAACCCACCAAGAGACCCAGTACTTC
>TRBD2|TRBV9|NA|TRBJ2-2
CASSPRGTNTGELFF
TGTGCCAGCAGCCCGCGGGGGACGAACACCGGGGAGCTGTTTTTT
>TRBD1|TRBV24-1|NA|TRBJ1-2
CATSGRDRNYGYTF
TGTGCCACCAGTGGCCGGGACAGGAACTATGGCTACACCTTC
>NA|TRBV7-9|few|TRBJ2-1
CASSPTTADEQFF
TGTGCCAGCAGCCCCACCACTGCCGATGAGCAGTTCTTC
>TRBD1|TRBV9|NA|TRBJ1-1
CASSPWTGAENTEAFF
TGTGCCAGCAGCCCCTGGACAGGGGCGGAGAACACTGAAGCTTTCTTT
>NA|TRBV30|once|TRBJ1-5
CAWRATSNQPQHF
TGTGCCTGGAGGGCCACCAGCAATCAGCCCCAGCATTTT
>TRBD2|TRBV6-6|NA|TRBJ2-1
CASSLRTSGSAYNEQFF
TGTGCCAGCAGTCTCCGGACTAGCGGGAGTGCCTACAATGAGCAGTTCTTC
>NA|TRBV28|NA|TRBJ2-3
CASSLVGGTSTDTQYF
TGTGCCAGCAGTTTGGTGGGCGGGACTAGCACAGATACGCAGTATTTT
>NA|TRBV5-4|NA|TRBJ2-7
CASNAPGVYEQYF
TGTGCCAGCAACGCACCAGGGGTCTACGAGCAGTACTTC
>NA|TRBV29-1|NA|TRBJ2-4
CSVEVRDIQYF
TGCAGCGTTGAGGTCAGGGACATTCAGTACTTC
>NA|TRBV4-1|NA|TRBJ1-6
CASSQAGARGSPLHF
TGCGCCAGCAGCCAAGCGGGGGCCAGGGGATCACCCCTCCACTTT
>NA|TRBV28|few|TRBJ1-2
CASSFPTGGSNYGYTF
TGTGCCAGCAGTTTTCCCACGGGGGGATCGAACTATGGCTACACCTTC
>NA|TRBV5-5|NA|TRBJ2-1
CASAFSGTREQFF
TGTGCCAGCGCTTTCTCCGGGACTCGAGAGCAGTTCTTC
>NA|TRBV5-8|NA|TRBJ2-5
CASSLGSNGRETQYF
TGTGCCAGCAGCTTGGGGTCGAACGGGAGAGAGACCCAGTACTTC
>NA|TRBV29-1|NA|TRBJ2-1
CSVVGAGPRYNEQFF
TGCAGCGTCGTTGGAGCAGGGCCTCGCTACAATGAGCAGTTCTTC
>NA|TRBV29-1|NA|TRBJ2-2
CSVGSANTGELFF
TGCAGCGTTGGTTCAGCGAACACCGGGGAGCTGTTTTTT
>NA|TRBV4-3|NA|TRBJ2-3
CASSQRQVGTDTQYF
TGCGCCAGCAGCCAGAGGCAGGTCGGGACAGATACGCAGTATTTT
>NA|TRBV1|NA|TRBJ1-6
CTSSQGEPLHF
TGCACCAGCAGCCAAGGGGAACCCCTCCACTTT
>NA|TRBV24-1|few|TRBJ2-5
CATSDRRRPGETQYF
TGTGCCACCAGTGACCGCCGGCGGCCGGGGGAGACCCAGTACTTC
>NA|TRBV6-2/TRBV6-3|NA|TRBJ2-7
CASSAPGFYEQYF
TGTGCCAGCAGCGCCCCAGGGTTCTACGAGCAGTACTTC
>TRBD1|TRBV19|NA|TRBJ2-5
CATGQGEETQYF
TGTGCCACAGGACAGGGGGAAGAGACCCAGTACTTC
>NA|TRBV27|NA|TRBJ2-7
CASSLARFAYEQYF
TGTGCCAGCAGTTTGGCACGGTTCGCCTACGAGCAGTACTTC
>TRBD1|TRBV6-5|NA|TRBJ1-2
CASSYQDRGNYGYTF
TGTGCCAGCAGTTATCAGGACAGGGGGAACTATGGCTACACCTTC
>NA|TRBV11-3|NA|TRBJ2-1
CASSLGLSSYNEQFF
TGTGCCAGCAGCTTAGGGCTGAGCTCCTACAATGAGCAGTTCTTC
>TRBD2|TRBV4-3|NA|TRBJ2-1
CASSRTSGIYNEQFF
TGCGCCAGCAGCAGGACTAGCGGGATTTACAATGAGCAGTTCTTC
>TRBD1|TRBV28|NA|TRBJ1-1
CASSITQGRGEAFF
TGTGCCAGCAGTATAACACAGGGGCGGGGTGAAGCTTTCTTT
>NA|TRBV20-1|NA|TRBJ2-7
CSASTPPSYEQYF
TGCAGTGCTAGTACTCCTCCCTCCTACGAGCAGTACTTC
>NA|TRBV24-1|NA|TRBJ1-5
CATSDPGGPQHF
TGTGCCACCAGTGACCCCGGCGGCCCCCAGCATTTT
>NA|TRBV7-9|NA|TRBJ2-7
CASSVANLYEQYF
TGTGCCAGCAGCGTGGCCAACCTTTACGAGCAGTACTTC
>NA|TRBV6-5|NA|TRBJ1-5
CASSLSGGSGGPQHF
TGTGCCAGCAGTTTAAGCGGGGGGAGTGGAGGGCCCCAGCATTTT
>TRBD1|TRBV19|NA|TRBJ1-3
CASSAGTGARRNTIYF
TGTGCCAGTAGTGCCGGAACAGGGGCACGGAGAAACACCATATATTTT
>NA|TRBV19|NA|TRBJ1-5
CASSIEQALYNQPQHF
TGTGCCAGTAGTATAGAGCAGGCTCTTTACAATCAGCCCCAGCATTTT
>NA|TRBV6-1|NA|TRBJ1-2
CASSEFGQAYGYTF
TGTGCCAGCAGTGAATTCGGGCAGGCGTATGGCTACACCTTC
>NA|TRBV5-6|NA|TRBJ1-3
CASSFGNTIYF
TGTGCCAGCAGCTTCGGGAACACCATATATTTT
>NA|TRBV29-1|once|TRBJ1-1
CSAGQILGNTEAFF
TGCAGCGCTGGACAGATTCTGGGGAACACTGAAGCTTTCTTT
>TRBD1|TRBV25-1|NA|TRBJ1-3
CASGGPKGAAGNTIYF
TGTGCCAGCGGTGGTCCTAAGGGGGCGGCTGGAAACACCATATATTTT
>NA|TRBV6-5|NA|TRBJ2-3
CASSYSLRTQYF
TGTGCCAGCAGTTACTCCCTCCGTACGCAGTATTTT
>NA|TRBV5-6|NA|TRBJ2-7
CASSLAAGVTYEQYF
TGTGCCAGCAGCTTGGCAGCGGGCGTTACCTACGAGCAGTACTTC
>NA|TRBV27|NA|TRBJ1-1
CASKGNLNTEAFF
TGTGCCAGCAAGGGCAACCTGAACACTGAAGCTTTCTTT
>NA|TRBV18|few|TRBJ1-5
CASSAGVDQPQHF
TGTGCCAGCTCCGCCGGAGTGGATCAGCCCCAGCATTTT
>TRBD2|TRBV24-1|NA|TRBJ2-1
CATNRTSGPLNEQFF
TGTGCCACCAATCGGACTAGCGGGCCGCTTAATGAGCAGTTCTTC
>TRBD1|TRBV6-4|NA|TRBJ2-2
CASRDGQGANTGELFF
TGTGCCAGCAGAGATGGACAGGGGGCCAACACCGGGGAGCTGTTTTTT
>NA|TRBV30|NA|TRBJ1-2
CAWSNWEEGYGYTF
TGTGCCTGGAGCAATTGGGAGGAGGGCTATGGCTACACCTTC